These T cell receptor beta chains were read from a single sample in a study of human T cells and chemical hapten exposure. One entry per CDR3 protein results from TCRdb running MiXCR on the RACE reads. The data hold 55,000 to 75,000 distinct CDR3 sequences, with approximately 13% observed a single time. Sequencing used whole blood, obtained in connection with sensitization to the hapten diphenylcyclopropenone (DPC). All receptors derive from a man under 40 with alopecia areata. Some clones in this sample may be carry-over from other donors' samples. Each CDR3 is given with its conserved first and last residue. A D gene is named only where the DNA matches it firmly. Size is omitted from some rows. Given values are once, few, many or a class for expanded clones.

V	J	length	D	size	DNA	CDR3
TRBV12-3/TRBV12-4	TRBJ2-1	11	.	few	TGTGCCAGCAGTTTAACCCAGGGTCAGTTCTTC	CASSLTQGQFF
TRBV12-3/TRBV12-4	TRBJ2-5	15	TRBD1	many	TGTGCCAGCAGTTTAGATACAGGGGGCGGAGAGACCCAGTACTTC	CASSLDTGGGETQYF
TRBV7-2	TRBJ2-5	19	.	many	TGTGCCAGCAGCTCGAACCCTTTGGGGCGGGGCACTTTACAAGAGACCCAGTACTTC	CASSSNPLGRGTLQETQYF
TRBV5-1	TRBJ2-5	15	.	few	TGCGCCAGCAGCTTGTTGGTGCCCGGTGAGGAGACCCAGTACTTC	CASSLLVPGEETQYF
TRBV28	TRBJ2-7	14	TRBD1	many	TGTGCCAGCCGCCGAACAGGGGCGGATTACGAGCAGTACTTC	CASRRTGADYEQYF
TRBV12-3/TRBV12-4	TRBJ1-1	11	.	.	TGTGCCAGCAGTACCTACAAGGAGGCTTTCTTT	CASSTYKEAFF
TRBV3-1	TRBJ2-7	17	TRBD2	.	TGTGCCAGCGGCCAAGATCGGGAGGGGGAGAACACCTACGAGCAGTACTTC	CASGQDREGENTYEQYF
TRBV6-4	TRBJ2-2	16	.	few	TGTGCCAGCAGTGAGAAGCTCGTCCTTAGGACCGGGGAGCTGTTTTTT	CASSEKLVLRTGELFF
TRBV7-2	TRBJ1-2	16	.	.	TGTGCCAGCAGTCTCTTGCGGTCAGGACCTAACTATGGCTACACCTTC	CASSLLRSGPNYGYTF
TRBV7-8	TRBJ2-3	14	.	few	TGTGCCAGCAGCTTTCCTAGCACCACAGATACGCAGTATTTT	CASSFPSTTDTQYF
TRBV11-2	TRBJ2-2	14	.	.	TGTGCCAGCAGCTCAAGCGGGAACACCGGGGAGCTGTTTTTT	CASSSSGNTGELFF